This entry describes one T cell receptor beta chain. It lacks a known antigen. Base qualities were left out, and no much larger clone turns up one base away. The immunoSEQ Assay, a bias-controlled multiplex PCR, was used to amplify TCRbeta CDR3 regions from genomic DNA. Turning to the authors' computational methods: The number of nucleated cells in each sample was estimated from the amplification of reference gene primers within the assay. Sequence reads were collapsed and filtered to measure the absolute abundance of every unique TCRbeta CDR3 rearrangement. Productive Simpson clonality was computed per sample as the square root of Simpson's diversity index over productive rearrangements. In its TCRdb copy, this immuneACCESS table keeps in-frame sequences only and misses some clones. Where compared with another copy, unresolved V genes explain less than half of these, and the others have no known cause. V and J calls and clone size are as listed in that table; D and trimming were resolved from the DNA. The sample has some 66,000 clones on record, approximately 95% of them singletons. Clones ranked in the top ten supply about 2.6% of the sample.

The source of the sample is a study of blood T cell repertoires in COVID-19 (dated by TCRdb to about 2020). The study in broad terms: The collaborator samples originated in the United States, Italy and Spain and spanned the acute and convalescent phases of COVID-19. The prospective study material was composed of cDNA or gDNA derived from T cells, B-cell-depleted T cells, or PBMCs. Subjects who had been exposed to COVID-19, were actively infected with it, or had recovered from it provided the deeply sampled blood TCRbeta repertoires that made up the dataset. The repertoires were made available in a free public database intended to serve as a resource for research on the immune response to SARS-CoV-2. The samples were drawn from two sources: the first 160 participants of the ongoing ImmuneRACE study, and about 1,300 subjects contributed by 6 global collaborators. A de-identified subject ID, COVID-19 status, age in years and sex were almost always included in the sample metadata. HLA class I and class II types, where available, came from metadata supplied by the sample provider rather than from assay-based typing. Summary of the overall study and its limitations: Clinical and demographic metadata were provided uncurated, with the amount varying by source and participant.

The CDR3 spans 18 residues, from the cysteine through the phenylalanine. Left in the record is the CDR3 DNA by itself, 54 bases read in frame from the first base. For CDR1 and CDR2, the germline V gene lists SQVTM and ANQGSEA. The V end gives up 3 bases and the J end 3 bases, leaving 17 bases in the junction not matched to a gene. Whole blood was collected in K2EDTA tubes by collaborating institutions according to the institutions' own protocols. For TCRbeta analysis, collaborator samples were shipped as frozen whole blood, as isolated PBMCs, or as DNA extracted from either sample type. The receptor's source is a man between 65 and 85 years old with active COVID-19. This chain joins TRBV29-1 to TRBJ1-3, with 7 middle bases fitting TRBD1. The sequenced sample was peripheral blood. The DNA is TGCAGCGTTGACGAAATCGGGACAGCTCCGGTTGGTGGAAACACCATATATTTT. Translated, it reads CSVDEIGTAPVGGNTIYF.